Here is one TCR beta chain with its context. The antigen remains unidentified. These data come from a study of cytomegalovirus exposure and HLA in healthy donors. Study as a whole: Per a later analysis, the roughly 690 first-cohort and more than 100 validation repertoires shared one platform. Findings of the study overall: Cytomegalovirus status, reportedly, was diagnosed with high specificity and sensitivity by the classifier. Rarity marked most TCR sequences, yet some public TCRs occurred in many donors. The investigators catalogued 150 or so TCR beta chains as cytomegalovirus-associated.

The assay was immunoSEQ multiplex PCR, and TCRdb's table has in-frame clones only and misses some. The sample has about 120,000 clones, roughly 89% seen once. The ends were cut back, 1 base at V and 4 bases at J, with 14 bases in the middle. The germline gives CDR1 GTSNPN, CDR2 SVGIG (reference sequence). This CDR3 contains 14 residues. The TCR was taken from a woman under 30 in good health and CMV-seronegative. What was sequenced was PBMCs. The rearrangement uses TRBV30 and TRBJ2-7, with D tentatively TRBD1 (6 bases). CDR3 protein: CAWSGTGKPYEQYF. DNA of the CDR3: TGTGCCTGGAGTGGAACAGGGAAACCATACGAGCAGTACTTC.